These 14 T cell receptor beta chains were all obtained from the same sample, sequenced in a study of vaccination and CD4 T cells after COVID-19. For these receptors, no antigen is known. The Oncomine TCR Beta short-read assay sequenced DNA from cultured CD4+ T cells. One entry per CDR3 protein, called by TCRdb with MiXCR from the PCR reads. This table has 9,500 to 13,000 distinct CDR3 sequences, roughly 61% appearing once. Treatment of the sample: approximately 9-day PBMC culture with coronavirus spike peptide pools or control peptides (ViraFEST assay). The sequenced sample was CD4+ T cells from blood, cultured in vitro, obtained before SARS-CoV-2 vaccination. Receptor source: a human donor who had recovered from COVID-19.

The DNA of the CDR3 is TGTGCCAGCAGCTTCCCAACAGGGACGGGAGAGACCCAGTACTTC. This encodes CASSFPTGTGETQYF. The V and J genes are TRBV5-4 and TRBJ2-5; maybe TRBD1 (6 bases). The CDR3 is made up of 15 amino acids. Germline CDR1 reads SGHNT; CDR2 reads YYREEE (reference sequence). V dropped 2 bases and J dropped 4 bases, with 15 bases sitting between them.

This clonotype has more than one count but fewer than ten. J is TRBJ1-5 and V is TRBV28, with D unclear. V shed 5 bases and J shed 0 bases, with 8 bases lying between them. This CDR3 has 14 amino acids. CDR1 and CDR2 (germline): MDHEN, SYDVKM. CDR3 DNA: TGTGCCAGCAGTACAATACATAGCAATCAGCCCCAGCATTTT. Translated: CASSTIHSNQPQHF.

The chain carries TRBV5-1 and TRBJ2-5, with D uncertain. Trimming took 0 bases from V and 3 from J, leaving 12 bases between them. The CDR3 length is 15 residues. The V gene's germline CDR1 is SGHRS and CDR2 YFSETQ. This CDR3 is CASSLVTTREETQYF. The CDR3 DNA reads as TGCGCCAGCAGCTTGGTCACTACCAGAGAAGAGACCCAGTACTTC.

This chain connects TRBV5-1 to TRBJ2-5; TRBD2 matches 13 bases. The junction had 4 bases not matched to a gene; V was cut back by 6 bases and J by 5 bases. The CDR3 covers 14 residues. CDR1 is SGHRS, CDR2 YFSETQ, per germline. The CDR3 spells CASNGLAGVETQYF. The CDR3 DNA follows: TGCGCCAGCAACGGACTAGCGGGAGTGGAGACCCAGTACTTC.

The chain joins TRBV6-1 to TRBJ2-7, with TRBD2 matching 7 bases. Germline V gene lookup returns CDR1 MNHNS and CDR2 SASEGT. V lost 3 bases, J lost 0 bases, and 5 bases stayed unmatched. This CDR3 region has 15 residues. The CDR3: CASSEMAGDSYEQYF. CDR3 in DNA: TGTGCCAGCAGTGAGATGGCGGGAGACTCCTACGAGCAGTACTTC.

The chain links TRBV20-1 to TRBJ2-1; D not resolved. Germline CDR1 and CDR2: DFQATT and SNEGSKA (reference sequence). The length of the CDR3 is 15 residues. V lost 0 bases and J lost 2, with 11 bases in between. The CDR3 loop is CSARDRHLTYNEQFF. CDR3 DNA: TGCAGTGCTAGAGATAGACACCTTACCTACAATGAGCAGTTCTTC.

The chain links TRBV7-8 to TRBJ2-5, with 8 bases aligning to TRBD2. The CDR3 is 17 residues long. With V trimmed by 1 base and J by 6 bases, 13 bases remained unmatched. Germline V gene data show CDR1 as SGHVS and CDR2 as FQNEAQ. The CDR3 loop reads CASSLGFIGRASKTQYF. CDR3 coding DNA: TGTGCCAGCAGCTTAGGCTTTATCGGGAGGGCCTCTAAGACCCAGTACTTC.

This clonotype was detected a few times. The gene calls are TRBV7-3 and TRBJ1-1, with D hard to call. CDR3 length equals 15 residues. V shed 2 bases and J shed 3 bases, with 13 bases lying between them. Germline V gene data show CDR1 as SGHTA and CDR2 as FQGTGA. The CDR3 protein is CASSLLRVGDTEAFF. CDR3 in DNA: TGTGCCAGCAGCTTACTTCGGGTTGGAGACACTGAAGCTTTCTTT.

The chain combines TRBV10-2 with TRBJ1-6; D is perhaps TRBD1 (5 bases). The length of the CDR3 is 14 residues. CDR1 is WSHSY, CDR2 SAAADI, per germline. The V end lost 6 bases, the J end lost 7 bases, and 13 bases lay between the germline ends. Here the CDR3 DNA reads TGCGCCAGCAGGCAGCCAGGGTACAATTCACCCCTCCACTTT. Translated, it gives CASRQPGYNSPLHF.

The rearrangement joins TRBV21-1 to TRBJ2-1; the table's D call TRBD2 went unverified against the DNA. TRBV21-1 is tagged as a pseudogene. CDR3 size: 12 residues. For the CDR3, the DNA is TGTGCCAGCAAATTCCAAGCGGAGCTACAGTTCTTC. Translating gives CASKFQAELQFF.

The chain carries TRBV27 and TRBJ2-2; D is unresolved. The ends were cut back, 5 bases at V and 2 bases at J, with 3 bases in the middle. This CDR3 is built from 12 residues. The germline V gene has CDR1 MNHEY and CDR2 SMNVEV (reference sequence). The CDR3 nucleotides read TGTGCCAGCAGTGAAAACACCGGGGAGCTGTTTTTT. It translates to CASSENTGELFF.

The table lists this clonotype with a few counts. The rearrangement links TRBV12-3 or TRBV12-4 to TRBJ1-2; 8 bases line up with TRBD1. The junction had 9 bases not matched to a gene; V was cut back by 5 bases and J by 4 bases. The CDR3 length is 15 residues. CDR3 protein: CASSPPGQEFYGYTF. The CDR3, as DNA: TGTGCCAGCAGTCCCCCGGGACAGGAGTTCTATGGCTACACCTTC.

The chain couples TRBV4-1 to TRBJ2-2; 7 bases agree with TRBD1. CDR1 and CDR2 from the germline V gene are MGHRA and YSYEKL. The CDR3 covers 14 residues. V was pared by 6 bases and J by 5 bases, with 6 bases of the junction left unmatched. The CDR3 nucleotides read TGCGCCAGCAGAAGGACAGGATCAACCGGGGAGCTGTTTTTT. Protein product: CASRRTGSTGELFF.

The rearrangement joins TRBV7-9 to TRBJ2-5; D not certain. This CDR3 comprises 15 residues. V was cut by 2 bases and J by 1 base, with 11 bases left in between. The germline V gene has CDR1 SEHNR and CDR2 FQNEAQ (reference sequence). CDR3 DNA sequence: TGTGCCAGCAGCTTATTTGTGAGCCCCCAAGAGACCCAGTACTTC. Amino acids: CASSLFVSPQETQYF.